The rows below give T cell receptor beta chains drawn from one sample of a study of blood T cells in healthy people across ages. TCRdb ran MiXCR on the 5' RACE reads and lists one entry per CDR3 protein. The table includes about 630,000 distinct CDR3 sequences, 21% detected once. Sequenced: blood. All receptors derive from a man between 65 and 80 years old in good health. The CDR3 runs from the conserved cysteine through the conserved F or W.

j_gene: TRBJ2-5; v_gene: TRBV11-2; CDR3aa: CASSLTTGREQETQYF
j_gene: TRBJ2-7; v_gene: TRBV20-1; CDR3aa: CSAAGGSYEQYF
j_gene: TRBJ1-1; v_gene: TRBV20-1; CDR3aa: CSGTGPNTEAFF
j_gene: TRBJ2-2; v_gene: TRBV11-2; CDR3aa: CASSLQPGLALTGELFF
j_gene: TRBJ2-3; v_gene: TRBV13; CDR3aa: CASSLGVGPNTDTQYF
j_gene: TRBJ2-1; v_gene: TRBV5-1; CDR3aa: CASSLGSGRYNEQFF
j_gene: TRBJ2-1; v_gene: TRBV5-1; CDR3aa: CASSLGLAGERIYNEQFF
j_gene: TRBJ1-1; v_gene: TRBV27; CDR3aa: CASSSRDRGFDTEAFF
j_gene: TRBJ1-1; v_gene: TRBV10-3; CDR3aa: CAIKGLNTEAFF
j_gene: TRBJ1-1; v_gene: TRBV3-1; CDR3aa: CASSQQENTEAFF
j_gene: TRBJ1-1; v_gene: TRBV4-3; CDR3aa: CASSQEIGGLGEAFF
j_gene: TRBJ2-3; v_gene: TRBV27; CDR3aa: CASAEFGTDTQYF
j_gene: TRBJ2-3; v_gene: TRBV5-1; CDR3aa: CASSPTSGGTDTQYF
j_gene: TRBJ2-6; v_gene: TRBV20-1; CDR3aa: CSARVQGSSGANVLTF
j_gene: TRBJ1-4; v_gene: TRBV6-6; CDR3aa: CASSPPGQLNEKLFF
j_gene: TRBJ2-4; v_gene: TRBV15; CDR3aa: CATSRVKGGAKNIQYF
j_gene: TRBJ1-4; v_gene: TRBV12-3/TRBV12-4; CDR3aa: CASSQGLNEKLFF
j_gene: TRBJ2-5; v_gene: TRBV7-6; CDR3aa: CASKRTSAQETQYF
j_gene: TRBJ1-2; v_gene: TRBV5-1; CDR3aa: CASSRGQGFYGYTF
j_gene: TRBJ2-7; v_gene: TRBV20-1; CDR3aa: CSASQKDYEQYF
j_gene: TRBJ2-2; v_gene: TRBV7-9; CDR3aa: CASSSLGTLNTGELFF
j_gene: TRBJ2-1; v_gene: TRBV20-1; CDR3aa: CSAAGEGRDEQFF
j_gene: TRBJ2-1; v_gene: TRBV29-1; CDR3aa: CSVAGRLLNEQFF
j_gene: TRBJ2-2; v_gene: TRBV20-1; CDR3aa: CSARDLTGRATGELFF